The following is a TCR beta chain sequence with its context. The data were obtained in a study of STAT5B mutations in CD4+ large granular lymphocyte leukemia. Trimming took off 0 bases at V and 4 bases at J, with 9 bases between the two ends. The CDR3 runs to 14 residues. Germline V gene sequence: CDR1 SGDLS, CDR2 YYNGEE. The data were produced by immunoSEQ multiplex PCR, yet TCRdb's version contains in-frame clones alone and is incomplete. The table lists 30,000 to 40,000 clones, about 80% of them singletons. Material for sequencing was CD4+ T cells from blood buffy coats. This TCR derives from a human donor in good health. This rearrangement joins TRBV9 to TRBJ2-3; D is unclear. The CDR3 DNA follows: TGTGCCAGCAGCGTAGTTTCGGATCCAGATACGCAGTATTTT. Translated, it gives CASSVVSDPDTQYF.